This T cell receptor beta chain was sequenced for a study of T-cell reconstitution after alpha-beta-depleted transplantation in children. Whole-study results and caveats: Several hundred rapidly expanded clones from non-depleted graft cells reportedly supplied alpha-beta T cells about two months post-transplant. Newly made T cells mostly supplied T-cell counts and diversity one year after transplant.

Notes on this clonotype: The antigen is undetermined.

The library targeted TCRbeta and was prepared with unique molecular identifiers. TCRdb re-analysed the PCR reads in MiXCR, keeping a single row per CDR3 protein. The table includes some 290,000 distinct CDR3 sequences, over 20% detected once. This CDR3 has 12 amino acids. V was shortened by 3 bases and J by 6 bases, with 6 bases between the two germline ends. Germline CDR1 reads MNHNS; CDR2 reads SASEGT. The chain has TRBV6-1 and TRBJ1-5, with D unresolved. This TCR came from a male patient between 10 and 17 years old who had a stem cell transplant for acute lymphoblastic leukemia, so the T cells may come from the graft donor. Source: PBMCs, mostly from graft donor cells, taken 180 days after TCRalphabeta/CD19-depleted stem cell transplant. The CDR3 DNA reads as TGTGCCAGCAGTGAGGCGAGTCAGCCCCAGCATTTT. Protein sequence: CASSEASQPQHF.